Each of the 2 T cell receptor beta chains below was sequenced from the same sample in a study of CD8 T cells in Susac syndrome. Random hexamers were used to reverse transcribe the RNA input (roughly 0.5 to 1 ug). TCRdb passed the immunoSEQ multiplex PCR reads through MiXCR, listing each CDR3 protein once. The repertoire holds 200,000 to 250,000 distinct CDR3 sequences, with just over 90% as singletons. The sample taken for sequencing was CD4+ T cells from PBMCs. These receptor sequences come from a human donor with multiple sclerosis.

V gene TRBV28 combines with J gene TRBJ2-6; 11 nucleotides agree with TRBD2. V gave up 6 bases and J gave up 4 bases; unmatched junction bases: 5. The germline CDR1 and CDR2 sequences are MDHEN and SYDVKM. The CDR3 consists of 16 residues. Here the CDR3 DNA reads TGTGCCAGCAGCTCCGGGACTAGCGGCGGGGCCAACGTCCTGACTTTC. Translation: CASSSGTSGGANVLTF.

DNA of the CDR3: TGTGCCAGCAGCCCCAACGGGCTAGCGGGGGGGGCCAATGAGCAGTTCTTC. Protein: CASSPNGLAGGANEQFF. This chain joins TRBV3-1 and TRBJ2-1; the match to TRBD2 covers 12 bases. The CDR3 totals 17 residues. The trim removed 4 bases at V and 6 bases at J, leaving 10 bases unmatched. Germline assignment: CDR1 LGHDT and CDR2 YNNKEL (reference sequence).